This section outlines one T cell receptor (beta chain) sequence together with its context. Its specificity is not known. Tens of thousands of productive templates were obtained per sample on average. Repertoires were generated with immunoSEQ multiplex PCR, while TCRdb's copy carries only in-frame clones and drops some. The sample carries roughly 25,000 clones, about 94% recorded once. The data belong to a study of STAT3 mutations in large granular lymphocyte leukemia. Study-level background: More than half of T-LGLL patients received immunosuppressive therapy.

The V gene lost 1 base and the J gene lost 2 bases, with 18 bases spanning the gap. The CDR3 covers 17 residues. Germline V gene data show CDR1 as SGDLS and CDR2 as YYNGEE. Findings and caveats of the study: Every T-cell large granular lymphocyte leukemia patient had at least one immunodominant TCR beta clonotype. In several patients, dominant TCR clone burden exceeded STAT3 mutant burden, suggesting STAT3 mutation arose secondarily. Persisting codominant clonotypes may have hidden a small pathogenic clone.

Source material: peripheral blood mononuclear cells. The chain combines TRBV9 with TRBJ1-1, with D unresolved. This receptor was taken from a man aged 40-55 years with T-cell large granular lymphocyte leukemia. Some clones in this sample may be carry-over from other donors' samples. CDR3 bases: TGTGCCAGCAGCGTAAACCCGCCCGGAAAGTATAACACTGAAGCTTTCTTT. Protein sequence: CASSVNPPGKYNTEAFF.